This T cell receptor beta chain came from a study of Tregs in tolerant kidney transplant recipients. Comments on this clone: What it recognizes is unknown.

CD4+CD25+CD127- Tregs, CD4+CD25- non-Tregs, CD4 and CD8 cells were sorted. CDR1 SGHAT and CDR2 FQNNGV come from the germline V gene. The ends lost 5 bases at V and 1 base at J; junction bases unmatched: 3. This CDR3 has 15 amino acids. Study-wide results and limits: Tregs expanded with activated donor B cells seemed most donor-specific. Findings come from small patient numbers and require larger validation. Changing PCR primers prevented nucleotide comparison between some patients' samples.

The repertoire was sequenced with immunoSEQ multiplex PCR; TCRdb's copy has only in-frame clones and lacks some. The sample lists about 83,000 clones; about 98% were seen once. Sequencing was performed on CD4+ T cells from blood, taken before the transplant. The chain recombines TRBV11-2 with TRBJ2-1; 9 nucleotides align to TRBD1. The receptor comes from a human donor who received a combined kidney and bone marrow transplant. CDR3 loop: CASSRQGGSYNEQFF. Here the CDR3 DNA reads TGTGCCAGCAGCAGACAGGGGGGGTCCTACAATGAGCAGTTCTTC.